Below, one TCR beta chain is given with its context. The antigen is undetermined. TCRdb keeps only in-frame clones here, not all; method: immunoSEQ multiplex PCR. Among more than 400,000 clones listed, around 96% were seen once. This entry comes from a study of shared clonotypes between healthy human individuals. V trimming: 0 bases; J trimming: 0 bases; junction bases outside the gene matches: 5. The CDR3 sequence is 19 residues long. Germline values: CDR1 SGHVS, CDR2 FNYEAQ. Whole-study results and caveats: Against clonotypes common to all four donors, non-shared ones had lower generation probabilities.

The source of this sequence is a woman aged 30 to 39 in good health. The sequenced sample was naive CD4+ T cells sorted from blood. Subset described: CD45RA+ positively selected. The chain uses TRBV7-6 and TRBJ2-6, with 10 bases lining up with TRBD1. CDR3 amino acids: CASSLARDRGHSGANVLTF. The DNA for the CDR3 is TGTGCCAGCAGCTTAGCCCGGGACAGGGGACACTCTGGGGCCAACGTCCTGACTTTC.